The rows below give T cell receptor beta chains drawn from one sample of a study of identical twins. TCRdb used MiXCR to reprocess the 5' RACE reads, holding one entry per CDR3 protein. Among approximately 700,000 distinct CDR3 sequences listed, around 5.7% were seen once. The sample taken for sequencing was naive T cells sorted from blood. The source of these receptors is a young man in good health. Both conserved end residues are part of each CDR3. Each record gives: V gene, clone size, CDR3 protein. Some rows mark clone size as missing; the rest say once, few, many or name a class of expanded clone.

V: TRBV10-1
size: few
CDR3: CASSDIADTQYF

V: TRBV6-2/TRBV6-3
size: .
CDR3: CASSTSGLYNEQFF

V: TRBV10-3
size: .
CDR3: CAISEGLAVNNEQFF

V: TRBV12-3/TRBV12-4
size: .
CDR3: CASSLDRDRGRRTQYF

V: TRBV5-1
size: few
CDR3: CASSLMRVGYEQYF

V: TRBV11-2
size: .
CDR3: CASSPGWGSHNEQFF

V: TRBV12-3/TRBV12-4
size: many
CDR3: CASSTGTLGELFF

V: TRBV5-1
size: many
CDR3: CASRLINPDEQFF

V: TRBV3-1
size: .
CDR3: CASSRGTGGAPTQYF

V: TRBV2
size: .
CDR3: CASSENPPGSLNNEQFF

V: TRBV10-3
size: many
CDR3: CAISESKFARNTIYF

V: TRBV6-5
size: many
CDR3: CASSSRYNEQFF

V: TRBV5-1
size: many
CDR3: CASSRNRLAGTGELFF

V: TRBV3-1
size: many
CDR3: CASSQGPVKDQYF

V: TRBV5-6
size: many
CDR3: CASSPPDLTGELFF

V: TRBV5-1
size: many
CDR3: CASRRGRPDTQYF

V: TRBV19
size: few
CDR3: CASSMGSDRDQPQHF

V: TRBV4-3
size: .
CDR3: CASLIHQRERDWITKNIQYF

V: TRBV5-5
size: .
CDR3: CASSFRGGKGQFF

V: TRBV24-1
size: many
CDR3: CATSDPPIGTGTYNEQFF

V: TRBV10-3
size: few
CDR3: CAISETSGPGDEQYF